This T cell receptor beta chain stems from a study of neurological immune-mediated disorders. TCRdb fed the 5' RACE reads into MiXCR, producing one record per CDR3 protein. This table holds about 76,000 distinct CDR3 sequences, roughly a sixth found once. This clonotype was seen a few times. The source of this sequence is a woman between 40 and 55 years old in good health. The sequenced sample consisted of PBMCs.

The CDR3 coding sequence is TGCAGCGTTGGAGTTGGGGGGCGAAGTGAAAAACTGTTTTTT. Translation gives CSVGVGGRSEKLFF. This rearrangement joins TRBV29-1 to TRBJ1-4; possibly TRBD1 for D (6 bases). The CDR3 runs to 14 residues. Trimming cost V 4 bases and J 7 bases, with 16 bases left between them. Germline CDR1 SQVTM, CDR2 ANQGSEA. The full variable domain, with the rest looked up from reference TRBV29-1 and TRBJ1-4, is SAVISQKPSRDICQRGTSLTIQCQVDSQVTMMFWYRQQPGQSLTLIATANQGSEATYESGFVIDKFPISRPNLTFSTLTVSNMSPEDSSIYLCSVGVGGRSEKLFFGSGTQLSVL.